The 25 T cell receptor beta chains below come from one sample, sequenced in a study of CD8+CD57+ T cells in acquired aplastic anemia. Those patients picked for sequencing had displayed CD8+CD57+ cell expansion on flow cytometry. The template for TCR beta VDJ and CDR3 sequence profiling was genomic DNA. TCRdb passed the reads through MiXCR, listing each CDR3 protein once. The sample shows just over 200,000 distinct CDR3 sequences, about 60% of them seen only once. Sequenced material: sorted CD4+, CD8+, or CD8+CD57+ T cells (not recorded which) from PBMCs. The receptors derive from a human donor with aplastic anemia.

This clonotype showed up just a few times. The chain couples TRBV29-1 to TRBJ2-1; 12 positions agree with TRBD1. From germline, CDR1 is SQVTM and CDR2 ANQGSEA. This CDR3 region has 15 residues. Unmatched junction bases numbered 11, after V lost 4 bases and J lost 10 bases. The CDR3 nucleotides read TGCAGCGTTGCCGGTTGGGGACAGGGGGCAGGGGAGCAGTTCTTC. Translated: CSVAGWGQGAGEQFF.

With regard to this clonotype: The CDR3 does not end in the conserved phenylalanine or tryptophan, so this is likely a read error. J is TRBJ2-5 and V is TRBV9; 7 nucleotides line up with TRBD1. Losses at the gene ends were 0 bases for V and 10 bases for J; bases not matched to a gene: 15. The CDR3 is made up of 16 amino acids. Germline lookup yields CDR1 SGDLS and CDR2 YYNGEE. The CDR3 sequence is CASSVAPGRQGHHQYL. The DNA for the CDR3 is TGTGCCAGCAGCGTAGCCCCTGGGAGACAGGGTCACCACCAGTACCTC.

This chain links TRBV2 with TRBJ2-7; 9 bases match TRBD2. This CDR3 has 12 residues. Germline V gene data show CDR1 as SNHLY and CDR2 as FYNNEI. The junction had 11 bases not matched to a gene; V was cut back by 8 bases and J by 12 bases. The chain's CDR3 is CASDLAGRIGYF. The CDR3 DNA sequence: TGTGCCAGCGATCTAGCGGGGAGGATAGGGTACTTC.

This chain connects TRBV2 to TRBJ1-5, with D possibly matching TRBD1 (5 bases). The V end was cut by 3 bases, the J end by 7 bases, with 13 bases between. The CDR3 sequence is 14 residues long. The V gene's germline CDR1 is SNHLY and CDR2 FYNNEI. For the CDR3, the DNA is TGTGCCAGCAGTGAGGAGGGGCGAGGACAGCCCCAGCATTTT. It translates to CASSEEGRGQPQHF.

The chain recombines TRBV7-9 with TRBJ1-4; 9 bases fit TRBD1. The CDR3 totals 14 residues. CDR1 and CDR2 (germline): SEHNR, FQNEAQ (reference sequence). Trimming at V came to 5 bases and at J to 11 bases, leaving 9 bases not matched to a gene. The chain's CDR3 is CASSPSGTGSKLFF. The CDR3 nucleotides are TGTGCCAGCAGCCCGTCGGGGACAGGGAGTAAACTGTTTTTT.

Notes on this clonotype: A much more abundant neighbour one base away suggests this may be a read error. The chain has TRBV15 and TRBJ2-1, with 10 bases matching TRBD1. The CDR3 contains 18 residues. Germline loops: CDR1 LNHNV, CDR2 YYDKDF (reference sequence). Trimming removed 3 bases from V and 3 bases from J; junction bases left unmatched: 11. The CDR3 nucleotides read TGTGCCACCAGCAGCTCCAGGTCGGGACAGGGGCTCTACAATGAGCAGTTCTTC. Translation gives CATSSSRSGQGLYNEQFF.

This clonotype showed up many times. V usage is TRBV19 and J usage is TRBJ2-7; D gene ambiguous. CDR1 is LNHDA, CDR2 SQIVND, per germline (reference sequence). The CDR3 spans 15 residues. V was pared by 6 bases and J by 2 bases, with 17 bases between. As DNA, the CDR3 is TGTGCCAGTAGAGAGAGGCAGGACGCGACCTACGAGCAGTACTTC. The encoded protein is CASRERQDATYEQYF. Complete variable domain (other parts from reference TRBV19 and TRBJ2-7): DGGITQSPKYLFRKEGQNVTLSCEQNLNHDAMYWYRQDPGQGLRLIYYSQIVNDFQKGDIAEGYSVSREKKESFPLTVTSAQKNPTAFYLCASRERQDATYEQYFGPGTRLTVT.

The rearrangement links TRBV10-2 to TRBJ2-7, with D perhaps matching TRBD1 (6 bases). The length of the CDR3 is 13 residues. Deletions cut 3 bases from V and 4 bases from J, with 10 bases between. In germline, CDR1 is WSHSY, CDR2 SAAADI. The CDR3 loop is CASSEGGYYEQYF. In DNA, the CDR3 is TGCGCCAGCAGTGAAGGGGGTTATTACGAGCAGTACTTC.

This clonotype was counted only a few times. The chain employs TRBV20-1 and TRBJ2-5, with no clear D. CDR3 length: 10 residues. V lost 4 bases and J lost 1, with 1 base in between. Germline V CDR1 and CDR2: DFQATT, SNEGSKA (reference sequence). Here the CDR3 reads CSAIQETQYF. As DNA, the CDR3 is TGCAGTGCTATCCAAGAGACCCAGTACTTC.

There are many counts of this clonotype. CDR3 in DNA: TGCAGTGCTCCCGGGACTAGGGACTACAATGAGCAGTTCTTC. Amino acids: CSAPGTRDYNEQFF. This chain connects TRBV20-1 to TRBJ2-1, with 8 bases aligning to TRBD2. This CDR3 is built from 14 residues. Germline CDR1 and CDR2: DFQATT and SNEGSKA (reference sequence). With 5 bases clipped from V and 3 bases from J, the junction kept 6 bases outside the gene matches.

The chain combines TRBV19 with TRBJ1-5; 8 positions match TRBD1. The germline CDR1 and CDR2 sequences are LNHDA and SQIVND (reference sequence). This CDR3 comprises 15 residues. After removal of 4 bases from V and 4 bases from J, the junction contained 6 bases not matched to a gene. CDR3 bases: TGTGCCAGTAGTACCTGGACAGGGTTGAATCAGCCCCAGCATTTT. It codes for CASSTWTGLNQPQHF.

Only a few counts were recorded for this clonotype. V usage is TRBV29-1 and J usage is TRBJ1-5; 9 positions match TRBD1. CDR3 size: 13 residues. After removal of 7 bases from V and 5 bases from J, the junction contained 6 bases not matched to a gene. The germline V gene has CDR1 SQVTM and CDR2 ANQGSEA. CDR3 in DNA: TGCAGCGCTGGGACAGGGCTCGATCAGCCCCAGCATTTT. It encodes CSAGTGLDQPQHF.

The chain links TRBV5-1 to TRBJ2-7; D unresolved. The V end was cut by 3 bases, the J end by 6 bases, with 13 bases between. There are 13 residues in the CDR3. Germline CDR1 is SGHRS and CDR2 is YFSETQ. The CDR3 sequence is CASSSGSGLEQYF. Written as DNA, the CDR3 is TGCGCCAGCAGCTCCGGTAGTGGTCTCGAGCAGTACTTC.

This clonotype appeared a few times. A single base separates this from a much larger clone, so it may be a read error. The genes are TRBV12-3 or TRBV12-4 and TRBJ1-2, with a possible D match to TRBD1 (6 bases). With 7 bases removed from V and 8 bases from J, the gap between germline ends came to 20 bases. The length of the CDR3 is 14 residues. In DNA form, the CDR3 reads TGTGCCAGCACTCCCGAGGGGGGGGTAAGCGGCTACACCTTC. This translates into CASTPEGGVSGYTF.

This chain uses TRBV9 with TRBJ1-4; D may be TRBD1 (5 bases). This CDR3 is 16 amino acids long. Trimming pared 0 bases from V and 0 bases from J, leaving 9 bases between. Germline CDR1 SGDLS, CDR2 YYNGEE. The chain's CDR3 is CASSVEEGATNEKLFF. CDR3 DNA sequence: TGTGCCAGCAGCGTAGAAGAAGGGGCAACTAATGAAAAACTGTTTTTT.

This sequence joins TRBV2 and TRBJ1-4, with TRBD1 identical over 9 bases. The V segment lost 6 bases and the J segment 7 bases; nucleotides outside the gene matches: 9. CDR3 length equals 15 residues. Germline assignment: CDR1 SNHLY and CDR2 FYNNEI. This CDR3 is CASSDDRGESEKLFF. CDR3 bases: TGTGCCAGCAGCGACGACAGGGGGGAAAGTGAAAAACTGTTTTTT.

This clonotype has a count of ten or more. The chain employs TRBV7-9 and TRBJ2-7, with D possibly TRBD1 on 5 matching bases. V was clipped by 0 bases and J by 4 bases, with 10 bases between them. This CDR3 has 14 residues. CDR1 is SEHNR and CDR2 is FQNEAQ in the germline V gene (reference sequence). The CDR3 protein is CASSLAGPGYEQYF. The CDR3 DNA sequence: TGTGCCAGCAGCTTAGCGGGGCCCGGTTACGAGCAGTACTTC.

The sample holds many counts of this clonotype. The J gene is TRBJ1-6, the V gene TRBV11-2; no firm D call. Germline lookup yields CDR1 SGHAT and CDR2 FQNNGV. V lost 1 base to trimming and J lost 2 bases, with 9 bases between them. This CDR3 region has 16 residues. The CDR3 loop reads CASSLAPRTYNSPLHF. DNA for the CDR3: TGTGCCAGCAGCTTAGCGCCGAGAACCTATAATTCACCCCTCCACTTT.

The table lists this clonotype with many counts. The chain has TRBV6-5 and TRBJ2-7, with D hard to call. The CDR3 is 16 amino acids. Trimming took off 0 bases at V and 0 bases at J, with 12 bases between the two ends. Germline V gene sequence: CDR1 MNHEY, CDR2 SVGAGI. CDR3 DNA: TGTGCCAGCAGTTACTCTTCCCAGAGCCCCTCCTACGAGCAGTACTTC. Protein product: CASSYSSQSPSYEQYF.

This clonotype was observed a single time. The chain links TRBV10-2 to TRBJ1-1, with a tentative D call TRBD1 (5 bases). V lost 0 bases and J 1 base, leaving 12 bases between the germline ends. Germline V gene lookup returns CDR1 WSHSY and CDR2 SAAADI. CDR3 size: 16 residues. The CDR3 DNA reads TGCGCCAGCAGTGAGTCTGAAGGGGTTTGGAACACTGAAGCTTTCTTT. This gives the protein CASSESEGVWNTEAFF.

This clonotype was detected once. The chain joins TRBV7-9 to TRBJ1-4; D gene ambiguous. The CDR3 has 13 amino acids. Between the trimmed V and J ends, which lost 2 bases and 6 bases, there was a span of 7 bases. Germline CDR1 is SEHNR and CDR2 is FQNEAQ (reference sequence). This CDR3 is CASSLTPYEKLFF. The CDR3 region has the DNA TGTGCCAGCAGCTTAACCCCGTATGAAAAACTGTTTTTT.

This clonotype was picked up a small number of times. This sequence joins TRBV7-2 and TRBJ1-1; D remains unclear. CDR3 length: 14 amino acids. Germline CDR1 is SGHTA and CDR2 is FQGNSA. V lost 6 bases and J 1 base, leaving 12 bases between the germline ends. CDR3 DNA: TGTGCCAGCAGTTTGCTGCTGTCGAACACTGAAGCTTTCTTT. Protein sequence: CASSLLLSNTEAFF. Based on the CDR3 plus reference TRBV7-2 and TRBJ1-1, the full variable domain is GAGVSQSPSNKVTEKGKDVELRCDPISGHTALYWYRQSLGQGLEFLIYFQGNSAPDKSGLPSDRFSAERTGGSVSTLTIQRTQQEDSAVYLCASSLLLSNTEAFFGQGTRLTVV.

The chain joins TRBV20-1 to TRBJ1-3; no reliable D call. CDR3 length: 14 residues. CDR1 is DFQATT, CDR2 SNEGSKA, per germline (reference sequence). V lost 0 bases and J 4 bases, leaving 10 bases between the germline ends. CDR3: CSARDQSGGNTIYF. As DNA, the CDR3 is TGCAGTGCTAGAGATCAGTCAGGAGGAAACACCATATATTTT.

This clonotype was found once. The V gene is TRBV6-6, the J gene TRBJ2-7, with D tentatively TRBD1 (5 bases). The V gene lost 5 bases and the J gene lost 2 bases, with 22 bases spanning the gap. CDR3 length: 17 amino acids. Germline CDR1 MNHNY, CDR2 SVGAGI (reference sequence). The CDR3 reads CASSQPGLGQDTYEQYF. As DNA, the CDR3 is TGTGCCAGCAGTCAACCGGGTTTAGGTCAGGACACCTACGAGCAGTACTTC.

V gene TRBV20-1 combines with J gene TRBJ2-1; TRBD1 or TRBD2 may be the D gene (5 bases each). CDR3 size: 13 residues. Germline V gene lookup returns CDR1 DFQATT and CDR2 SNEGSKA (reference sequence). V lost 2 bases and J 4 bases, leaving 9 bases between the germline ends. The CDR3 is CSARRGAYNEQFF. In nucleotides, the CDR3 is TGCAGTGCTAGACGGGGCGCATACAATGAGCAGTTCTTC.